The present T cell receptor (beta chain) was sequenced within a study of T cell repertoires in cytomegalovirus infection. The wider study: It can be stated that public TCR beta signatures indicated CMV infection as well as a matching HLA type. Broader study findings: CMV-specific TCR beta clonotypes restricted by HLA-C dominated the ex vivo response.

About this clonotype: Its antigen is unknown. Since a much larger clone is just one base distant, this may be a read error.

TCRdb independently ran MiXCR on the reads; one entry per CDR3 protein. Among fewer than 900,000 distinct CDR3 sequences listed, around 29% were seen once. Trimming removed 5 bases at V and 1 base at J, with 22 bases between. The CDR3 loop spans 18 amino acids. Germline lookup yields CDR1 SGHVT and CDR2 SQSDAQ. The source was cultured CD8+ T cells from PBMCs, collected from culture after CMV antigen stimulation. This TCR was sampled from a human donor in good health (CMV status not recorded). Some clones in this sample may be carry-over from other donors' samples. The rearrangement joins TRBV7-4 to TRBJ2-3; D might be TRBD1 or TRBD2, each matching 5 bases. CDR3 residues: CASSPPGVSRGRTDTQYF. The CDR3 DNA sequence: TGTGCCAGCAGCCCGCCCGGGGTGAGCCGGGGACGCACAGATACGCAGTATTTT.